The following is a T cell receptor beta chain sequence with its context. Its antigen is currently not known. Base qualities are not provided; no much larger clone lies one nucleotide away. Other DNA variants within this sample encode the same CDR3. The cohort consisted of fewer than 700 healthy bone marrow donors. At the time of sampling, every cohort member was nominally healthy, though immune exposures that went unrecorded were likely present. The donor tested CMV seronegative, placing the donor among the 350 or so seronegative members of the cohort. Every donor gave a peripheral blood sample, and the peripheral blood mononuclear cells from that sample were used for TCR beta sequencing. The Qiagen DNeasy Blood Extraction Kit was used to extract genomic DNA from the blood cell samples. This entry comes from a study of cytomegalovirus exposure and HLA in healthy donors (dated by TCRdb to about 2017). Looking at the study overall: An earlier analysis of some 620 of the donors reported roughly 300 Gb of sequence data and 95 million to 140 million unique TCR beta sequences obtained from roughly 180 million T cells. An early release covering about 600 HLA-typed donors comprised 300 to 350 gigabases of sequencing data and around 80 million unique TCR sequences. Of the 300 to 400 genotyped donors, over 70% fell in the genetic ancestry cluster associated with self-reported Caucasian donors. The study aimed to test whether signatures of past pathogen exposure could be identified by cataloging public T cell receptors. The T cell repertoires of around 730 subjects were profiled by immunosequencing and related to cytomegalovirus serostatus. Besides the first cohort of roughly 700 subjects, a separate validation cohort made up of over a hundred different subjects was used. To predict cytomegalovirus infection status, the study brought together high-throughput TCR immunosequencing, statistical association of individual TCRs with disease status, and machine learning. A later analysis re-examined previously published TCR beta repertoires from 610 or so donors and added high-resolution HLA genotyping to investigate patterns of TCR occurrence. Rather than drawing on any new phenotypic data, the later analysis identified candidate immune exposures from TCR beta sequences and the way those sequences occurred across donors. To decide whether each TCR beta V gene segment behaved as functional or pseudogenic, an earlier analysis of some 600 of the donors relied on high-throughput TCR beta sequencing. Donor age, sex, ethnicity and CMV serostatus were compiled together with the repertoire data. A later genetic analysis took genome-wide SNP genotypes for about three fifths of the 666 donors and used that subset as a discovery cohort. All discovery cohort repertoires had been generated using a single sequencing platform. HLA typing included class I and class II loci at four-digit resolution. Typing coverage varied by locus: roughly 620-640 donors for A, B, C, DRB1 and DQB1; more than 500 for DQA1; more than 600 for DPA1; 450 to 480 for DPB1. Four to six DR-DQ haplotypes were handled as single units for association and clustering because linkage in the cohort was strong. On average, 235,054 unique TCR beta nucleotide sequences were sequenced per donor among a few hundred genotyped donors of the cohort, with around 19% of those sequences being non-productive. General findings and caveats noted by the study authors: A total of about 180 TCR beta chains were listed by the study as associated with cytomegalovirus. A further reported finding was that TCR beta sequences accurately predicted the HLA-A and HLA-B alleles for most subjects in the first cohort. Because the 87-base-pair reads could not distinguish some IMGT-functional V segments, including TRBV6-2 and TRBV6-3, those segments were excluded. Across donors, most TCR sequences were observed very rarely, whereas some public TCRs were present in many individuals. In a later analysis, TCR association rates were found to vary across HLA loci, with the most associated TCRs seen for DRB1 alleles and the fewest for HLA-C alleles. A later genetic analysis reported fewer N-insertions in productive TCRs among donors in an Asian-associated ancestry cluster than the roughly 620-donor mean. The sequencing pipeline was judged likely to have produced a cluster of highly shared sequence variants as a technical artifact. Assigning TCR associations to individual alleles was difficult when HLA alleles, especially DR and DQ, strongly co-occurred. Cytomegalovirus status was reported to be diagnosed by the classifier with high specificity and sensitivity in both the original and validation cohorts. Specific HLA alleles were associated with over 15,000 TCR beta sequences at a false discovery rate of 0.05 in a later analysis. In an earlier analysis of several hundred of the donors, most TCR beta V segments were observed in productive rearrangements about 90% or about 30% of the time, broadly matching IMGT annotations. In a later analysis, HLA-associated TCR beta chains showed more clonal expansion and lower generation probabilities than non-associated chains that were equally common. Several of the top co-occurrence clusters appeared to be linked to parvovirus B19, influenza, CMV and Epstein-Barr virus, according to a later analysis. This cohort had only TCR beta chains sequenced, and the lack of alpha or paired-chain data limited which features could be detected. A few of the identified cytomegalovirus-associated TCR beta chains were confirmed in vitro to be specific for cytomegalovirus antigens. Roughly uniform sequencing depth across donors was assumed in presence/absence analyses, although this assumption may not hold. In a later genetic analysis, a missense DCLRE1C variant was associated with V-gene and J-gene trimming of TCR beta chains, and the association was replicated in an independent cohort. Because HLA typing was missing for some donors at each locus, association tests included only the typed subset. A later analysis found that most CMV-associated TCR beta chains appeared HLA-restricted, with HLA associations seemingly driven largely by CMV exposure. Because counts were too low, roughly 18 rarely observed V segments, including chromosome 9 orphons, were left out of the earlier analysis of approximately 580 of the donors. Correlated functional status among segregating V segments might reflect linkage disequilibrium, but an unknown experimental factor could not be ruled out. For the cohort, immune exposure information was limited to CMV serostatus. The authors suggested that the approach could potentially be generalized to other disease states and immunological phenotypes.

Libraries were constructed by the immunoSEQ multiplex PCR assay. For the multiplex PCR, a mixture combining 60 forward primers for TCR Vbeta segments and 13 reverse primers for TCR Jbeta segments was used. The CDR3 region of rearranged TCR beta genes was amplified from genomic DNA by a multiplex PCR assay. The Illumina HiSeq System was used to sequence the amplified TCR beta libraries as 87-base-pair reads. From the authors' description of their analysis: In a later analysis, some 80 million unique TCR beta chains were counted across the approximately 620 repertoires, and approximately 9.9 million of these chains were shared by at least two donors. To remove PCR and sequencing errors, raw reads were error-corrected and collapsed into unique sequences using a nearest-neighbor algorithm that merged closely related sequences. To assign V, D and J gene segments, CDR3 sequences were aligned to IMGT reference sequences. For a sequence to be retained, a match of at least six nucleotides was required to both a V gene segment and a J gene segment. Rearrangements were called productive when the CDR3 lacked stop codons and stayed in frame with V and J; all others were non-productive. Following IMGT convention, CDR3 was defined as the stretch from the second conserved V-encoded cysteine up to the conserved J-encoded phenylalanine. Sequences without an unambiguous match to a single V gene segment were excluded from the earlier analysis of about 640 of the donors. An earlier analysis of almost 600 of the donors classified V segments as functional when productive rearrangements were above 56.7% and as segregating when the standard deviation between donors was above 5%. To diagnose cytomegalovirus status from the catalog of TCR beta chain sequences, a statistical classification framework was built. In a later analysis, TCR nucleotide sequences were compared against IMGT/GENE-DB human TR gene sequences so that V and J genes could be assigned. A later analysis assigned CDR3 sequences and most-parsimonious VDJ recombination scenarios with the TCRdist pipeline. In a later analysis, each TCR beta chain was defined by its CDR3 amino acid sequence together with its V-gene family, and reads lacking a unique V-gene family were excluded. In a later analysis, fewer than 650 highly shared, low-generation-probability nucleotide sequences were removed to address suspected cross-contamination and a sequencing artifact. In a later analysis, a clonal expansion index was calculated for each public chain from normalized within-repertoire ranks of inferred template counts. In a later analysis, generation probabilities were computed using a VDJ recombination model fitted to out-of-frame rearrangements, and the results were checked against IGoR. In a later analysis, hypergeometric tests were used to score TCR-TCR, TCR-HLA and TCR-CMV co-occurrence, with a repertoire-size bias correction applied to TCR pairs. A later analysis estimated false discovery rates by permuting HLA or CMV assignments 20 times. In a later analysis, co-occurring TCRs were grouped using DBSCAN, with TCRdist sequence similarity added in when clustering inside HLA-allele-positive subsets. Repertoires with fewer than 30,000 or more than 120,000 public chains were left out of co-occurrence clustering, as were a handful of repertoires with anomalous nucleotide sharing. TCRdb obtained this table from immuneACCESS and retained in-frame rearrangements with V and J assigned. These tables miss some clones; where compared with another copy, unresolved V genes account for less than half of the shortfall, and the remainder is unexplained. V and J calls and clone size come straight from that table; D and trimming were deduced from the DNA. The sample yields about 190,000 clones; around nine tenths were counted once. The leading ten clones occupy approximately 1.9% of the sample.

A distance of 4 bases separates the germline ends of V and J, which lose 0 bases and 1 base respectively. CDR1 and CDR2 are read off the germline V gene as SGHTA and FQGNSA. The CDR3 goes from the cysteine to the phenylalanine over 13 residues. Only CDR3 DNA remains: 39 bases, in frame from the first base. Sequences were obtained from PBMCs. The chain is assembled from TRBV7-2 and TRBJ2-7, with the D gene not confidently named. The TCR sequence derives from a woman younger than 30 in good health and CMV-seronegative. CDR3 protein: CASSLARSYEQYF. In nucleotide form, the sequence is TGTGCCAGCAGCTTAGCGAGGTCCTACGAGCAGTACTTC.